This T cell receptor beta chain was retrieved from a study of blood T cell repertoires in COVID-19. In the study overall: Acute and convalescent COVID-19 specimens originated in the United States, Italy and Spain.

Original processing methods: For nucleated cells, counts were estimated from reference gene primer amplification. TCRdb keeps only in-frame clones here, not all; method: immunoSEQ multiplex PCR. Clone size and the V and J calls come from that table; the DNA yielded D and trimming. The table includes 150,000 to 200,000 clones, about 80% detected once. The germline V gene encodes CDR1 MRHNA and CDR2 SNTAGT. V was clipped by 5 bases and J by 2 bases; unmatched bases: 5. The CDR3 length is 16 residues. The TCR originated in a human donor with acute or convalescent COVID-19. The donor label of this sample is uncertain. Specimen: peripheral blood. The rearrangement links TRBV6-4 to TRBJ2-6; 8 bases are a match to TRBD2. CDR3 sequence (DNA): TGTGCCAGCAGTCCCTCGGGAGGGGCTGGGGCCAACGTCCTGACTTTC. Encoded protein: CASSPSGGAGANVLTF.